What follows are 14 T cell receptor beta chains derived from one specimen sequenced in a study of Ad26.COV2.S vaccination and SARS-CoV-2 variants. As to treatment: roughly 19 received Ad26.COV2.S at low or high dose, single or two shots; five or six received placebo; per-sample allocation not given. The samples were gathered on day 63 after the first injection of vaccine or placebo. TCRdb keeps only in-frame clones here, not all; method: immunoSEQ multiplex PCR. This table holds about 500,000 clones, 80% to 90% found once. The sample was peripheral blood, taken in a trial of Ad26.COV2.S vaccine versus placebo. These TCRs come from a person between 18 and 59 years old who received the Ad26.COV2.S COVID-19 vaccine or a placebo.

V gene TRBV4-2 combines with J gene TRBJ2-7, with 9 bases fitting TRBD1. This CDR3 is 17 amino acids long. Germline lookup yields CDR1 LGHNA and CDR2 YNFKEQ. V dropped 3 bases and J dropped 1; count of bases not matched to a gene: 10. In nucleotides, the CDR3 is TGTGCCAGCAGCCAGGAGGGTACAGGGGGCTTATCCTACGAGCAGTACTTC. Translation: CASSQEGTGGLSYEQYF.

V gene TRBV30 combines with J gene TRBJ2-7; D may be TRBD1 (7 bases). Trimming stripped 2 bases from V and 4 bases from J, with 9 bases between. The CDR3 is 12 amino acids. The germline gives CDR1 GTSNPN, CDR2 SVGIG (reference sequence). The CDR3 reads CAWSQGGYEQYF. In DNA, the CDR3 is TGTGCCTGGAGTCAGGGGGGTTACGAGCAGTACTTC.

The genes are TRBV19 and TRBJ2-3; tentatively, D is TRBD1 or TRBD2 (5 bases each). V gave up 4 bases and J gave up 9 bases, with 11 bases separating them. Germline V lookup: CDR1 LNHDA, CDR2 SQIVND (reference sequence). CDR3 length: 12 amino acids. The CDR3 region has the DNA TGTGCCAGTAGTAAGTGGGGGAAAACGCAGTATTTT. Its translation is CASSKWGKTQYF.

This sequence joins TRBV27 and TRBJ1-5, with D unclear. Germline V gene sequence: CDR1 MNHEY, CDR2 SMNVEV (reference sequence). The CDR3 length is 16 residues. Between the trimmed V and J ends, which lost 2 bases and 4 bases, there was a span of 15 bases. This chain's CDR3 is CASSLGGWLANQPQHF. The DNA for the CDR3 is TGTGCCAGCAGTTTAGGCGGCTGGCTAGCAAATCAGCCCCAGCATTTT.

Regarding this clone: Distinct nucleotide sequences in the sample also encode this CDR3. The V call is TRBV18, the J call TRBJ1-4; 7 bases agree with TRBD1. The CDR3 consists of 14 residues. Trimming cost V 6 bases and J 1 base; bases outside gene matches: 2. The germline CDR1 and CDR2 sequences are KGHSH and LQKENI. CDR3 amino acids: CASSRQGTNEKLFF. CDR3 in DNA: TGTGCCAGCTCGCGACAGGGAACTAATGAAAAACTGTTTTTT.

The chain combines TRBV7-9 with TRBJ2-2; D perhaps matches TRBD2 (5 bases). Trimming took off 3 bases at V and 1 base at J, with 15 bases between the two ends. Germline V CDR1 and CDR2: SEHNR, FQNEAQ (reference sequence). The CDR3 extends over 17 amino acids. CDR3 coding DNA: TGTGCCAGCAGCTTGGATCTCAGCGGAAGGAACACCGGGGAGCTGTTTTTT. Translation: CASSLDLSGRNTGELFF.

V usage is TRBV7-8 and J usage is TRBJ2-2, with D tentatively TRBD2 (5 bases). Trimming stripped 5 bases from V and 2 bases from J, with 21 bases between. This CDR3 has 18 amino acids. Per the germline V gene, CDR1 is SGHVS and CDR2 is FQNEAQ. The DNA of the CDR3 is TGTGCCAGCAGCCCCCAACGACTACAAAGATACAACACCGGGGAGCTGTTTTTT. The encoded protein is CASSPQRLQRYNTGELFF. The whole variable domain, filled in from reference TRBV7-8 and TRBJ2-2, reads GAGVSQSPRYKVAKRGQDVALRCDPISGHVSLFWYQQALGQGPEFLTYFQNEAQLDKSGLPSDRFFAERPEGSVSTLKIQRTQQEDSAVYLCASSPQRLQRYNTGELFFGEGSRLTVL.

The genes are TRBV2 and TRBJ1-6; D not certain. CDR1 SNHLY and CDR2 FYNNEI come from the germline V gene. Trimming took off 5 bases at V and 6 bases at J, with 11 bases between the two ends. The CDR3 has 14 residues. CDR3 bases: TGTGCCAGCAGTCCAACGGTGCTTAATTCACCCCTCCACTTT. Amino acids: CASSPTVLNSPLHF.

The chain carries TRBV4-3 and TRBJ2-6, with D possibly TRBD2 on 7 matching bases. Germline V gene sequence: CDR1 LGHNA, CDR2 YSLEER. Trimming took 0 bases from V and 3 from J, leaving 12 bases between them. The CDR3 contains 17 residues. The CDR3, as DNA: TGCGCCAGCAGCCAAGAGGGGGGGGCTTTTGGGGCCAACGTCCTGACTTTC. It translates to CASSQEGGAFGANVLTF.

This clone has a single count. This sequence joins TRBV5-4 and TRBJ2-7, with 9 bases aligning to TRBD2. Per germline, CDR1 SGHNT and CDR2 YYREEE (reference sequence). The CDR3 runs 15 residues. J was trimmed by 4 bases and V by 4 bases; bases with no gene match: 9. The CDR3 bases are TGTGCCAGCAGCATGCAGCTAGCGGGGTTATACGAGCAGTACTTC. Translating gives CASSMQLAGLYEQYF.

Concerning this clone: Other DNA sequences within the sample encode an identical CDR3. J is TRBJ1-5 and V is TRBV2, with D possibly matching TRBD1 (5 bases). The V end was cut by 6 bases, the J end by 2 bases, with 5 bases between. Germline V gives CDR1 SNHLY, CDR2 FYNNEI. The CDR3 loop spans 12 amino acids. The CDR3 DNA follows: TGTGCCAGCAGGACAGGCAATCAGCCCCAGCATTTT. It codes for CASRTGNQPQHF.

The J gene is TRBJ1-1, the V gene TRBV7-8; no firm D call. The CDR3 extends over 12 amino acids. V was clipped by 5 bases and J by 4 bases, with 8 bases between them. CDR1 and CDR2 (germline): SGHVS, FQNEAQ. CDR3 sequence reads: CASSPPGTEAFF. CDR3 DNA: TGTGCCAGCAGCCCCCCGGGCACTGAAGCTTTCTTT.

The rearrangement uses TRBV5-1 and TRBJ1-2; D not certain. Germline V gene sequence: CDR1 SGHRS, CDR2 YFSETQ. V was shortened by 4 bases and J by 8 bases, with 21 bases between the two germline ends. The CDR3 contains 15 residues. CDR3 sequence reads: CASSRAIGNQYGYTF. The DNA of the CDR3 is TGCGCCAGCAGCCGGGCAATAGGAAACCAGTACGGCTACACCTTC.

The chain recombines TRBV29-1 with TRBJ1-4; D call uncertain. CDR1 is SQVTM and CDR2 is ANQGSEA in the germline V gene. This CDR3 has 11 amino acids. Between the trimmed V and J ends, which lost 6 bases and 8 bases, there was a span of 10 bases. The CDR3 spells CSVWGGEKLFF. Here the CDR3 DNA reads TGCAGCGTCTGGGGTGGGGAAAAACTGTTTTTT. The complete variable domain, with remaining parts taken from reference TRBV29-1 and TRBJ1-4, reads SAVISQKPSRDICQRGTSLTIQCQVDSQVTMMFWYRQQPGQSLTLIATANQGSEATYESGFVIDKFPISRPNLTFSTLTVSNMSPEDSSIYLCSVWGGEKLFFGSGTQLSVL.